Following are 21 T cell receptor beta chains from one sample sequenced in a study of T cells in Graves' hyperthyroidism and ophthalmopathy. Using RNA transcripts as the source, TCR beta CDR3 regions were amplified. The study used the HTBI primer set for a first-round RT-PCR of the TCR CDR3. TCRdb recomputed calls from the multiplex PCR reads with MiXCR, one row per CDR3 protein. In the table there are 600,000 or so distinct CDR3 sequences, roughly 15% of which are singletons. The sequenced sample consisted of blood. The receptor source for this set is a woman in her fifties or sixties with Graves' ophthalmopathy.

This rearrangement joins TRBV24-1 to TRBJ2-7, with TRBD1 matching over 9 bases. The germline CDR1 and CDR2 sequences are KGHDR and SFDVKD. V gave up 4 bases and J gave up 7 bases; unmatched junction bases: 13. CDR3 size: 16 residues. The CDR3 loop is CATSDPAGDRASEQYF. CDR3 nucleotide sequence: TGTGCCACCAGTGACCCCGCGGGGGACAGGGCCAGTGAGCAGTACTTC.

This clonotype was counted many times. V is TRBV28 and J is TRBJ2-1, with D tentatively TRBD2 (6 bases). Germline CDR1 is MDHEN and CDR2 is SYDVKM. The V and J ends lost 1 base and 9 bases respectively, with 13 bases between them. The CDR3 spans 14 residues. CDR3 residues: CASSLLRDGGEQFF. The CDR3 DNA is TGTGCCAGCAGTTTATTGCGGGATGGAGGTGAGCAGTTCTTC. The full variable domain, completed using reference TRBV28 and TRBJ2-1, is DVKVTQSSRYLVKRTGEKVFLECVQDMDHENMFWYRQDPGLGLRLIYFSYDVKMKEKGDIPEGYSVSREKKERFSLILESASTNQTSMYLCASSLLRDGGEQFFGPGTRLTVL.

This clonotype was counted ten times or more. The rearrangement uses TRBV27 and TRBJ2-5; no firm D call. V lost 2 bases to trimming and J lost 5 bases, with 9 bases between them. Germline CDR1 reads MNHEY; CDR2 reads SMNVEV (reference sequence). The CDR3 loop spans 13 amino acids. The CDR3 bases are TGTGCCAGCAGTTTAAAGGTTTGGGAGACCCAGTACTTC. It codes for CASSLKVWETQYF.

This clonotype was seen only once. This CDR3 fails to terminate in the conserved phenylalanine or tryptophan, so it likely reflects a read error. The chain carries TRBV27 and TRBJ2-1, with 9 positions matching TRBD2. This CDR3 contains 16 residues. Trimming cost V 0 bases and J 0 bases; bases outside gene matches: 0. CDR1 and CDR2 (germline): MNHEY, SMNVEV (reference sequence). The CDR3 region has the DNA TGTGCCAGCAGTTTATCTAGCGGGAGCTCCTACAATGAGCAGTTCCTC. Its protein product is CASSLSSGSSYNEQFL.

This clonotype was found many times. V gene TRBV7-2 combines with J gene TRBJ2-1, with a tentative D call TRBD1 (5 bases). V lost 10 bases and J lost 9, with 16 bases in between. CDR1 is SGHTA, CDR2 FQGNSA, per germline. The length of the CDR3 is 12 residues. CDR3 sequence reads: CATHPQGPEQFF. The CDR3 coding sequence is TGTGCCACGCATCCTCAGGGTCCTGAGCAGTTCTTC.

The table lists this clonotype with a few counts. The chain joins TRBV20-1 to TRBJ2-1; TRBD2 matches at 10 bases. From germline, CDR1 is DFQATT and CDR2 SNEGSKA (reference sequence). This CDR3 spans 16 amino acids. V dropped 4 bases and J dropped 6; count of bases not matched to a gene: 12. CDR3 sequence: CSATLAGTRQVNEQFF. DNA of the CDR3: TGCAGTGCTACACTAGCGGGAACCAGACAAGTCAATGAGCAGTTCTTC.

The chain combines TRBV14 with TRBJ2-7, with D possibly TRBD2 on 5 matching bases. V lost 1 base and J 4 bases, leaving 11 bases between the germline ends. Germline values: CDR1 SGHDN, CDR2 FVKESK. The CDR3 has 14 amino acids. CDR3 DNA sequence: TGTGCCAGCAGCCAAGGGGCTAGCTTTTACGAGCAGTACTTC. Translated, it gives CASSQGASFYEQYF.

This clonotype was counted many times. The chain has TRBV7-2 and TRBJ2-1, with 12 bases identical to TRBD2. The ends lost 4 bases at V and 7 bases at J; junction bases unmatched: 8. Germline loops: CDR1 SGHTA, CDR2 FQGNSA. The CDR3 spans 16 residues. CDR3 loop: CASSSLLAGGPNEQFF. CDR3 bases: TGTGCCAGCAGCTCCTTGCTAGCGGGAGGGCCTAATGAGCAGTTCTTC.

This clonotype showed up many times. The rearrangement uses TRBV7-3 and TRBJ2-1; TRBD2 agrees at 8 bases. V trimming: 2 bases; J trimming: 6 bases; junction bases outside the gene matches: 6. CDR3 length: 15 residues. Germline CDR1 reads SGHTA; CDR2 reads FQGTGA. Here the CDR3 DNA reads TGTGCCAGCAGCTTATCAGCGGGAGTTATCAATGAGCAGTTCTTC. This translates into CASSLSAGVINEQFF.

The CDR3 here is CASSMATGDYGYTF. DNA for the CDR3: TGTGCCAGTAGTATGGCGACAGGGGACTATGGCTACACCTTC. The V gene is TRBV19, the J gene TRBJ1-2; TRBD1 matches 8 bases. CDR1 and CDR2 from the germline V gene are LNHDA and SQIVND (reference sequence). The CDR3 runs 14 residues. The junction had 3 bases not matched to a gene; V was cut back by 3 bases and J by 3 bases. Looking up the rest from reference TRBV19 and TRBJ1-2 gives the full variable domain: DGGITQSPKYLFRKEGQNVTLSCEQNLNHDAMYWYRQDPGQGLRLIYYSQIVNDFQKGDIAEGYSVSREKKESFPLTVTSAQKNPTAFYLCASSMATGDYGYTFGSGTRLTVV.

This clonotype was detected a few times. The chain employs TRBV20-1 and TRBJ1-1, with D perhaps matching TRBD1 (5 bases). Germline CDR1 is DFQATT and CDR2 is SNEGSKA (reference sequence). The CDR3 extends over 16 amino acids. V was cut by 3 bases and J by 3 bases, with 20 bases left in between. The CDR3: CSASRTPKGRYTEAFF. CDR3 bases: TGCAGTGCTAGCAGGACCCCAAAGGGGAGATACACTGAAGCTTTCTTT.

The rearrangement links TRBV5-8 to TRBJ2-1; TRBD1 is a possible D gene (6 bases). Germline V gene data show CDR1 as SGHTS and CDR2 as YDEGEE. Trimming shortened V by 7 bases and J by 2 bases, and 19 bases separated the two germline ends. The CDR3 consists of 16 residues. The CDR3, as DNA: TGTGCCAGCGAGGTGAAACAGGGAGAGCCCTACAATGAGCAGTTCTTC. Its protein product is CASEVKQGEPYNEQFF. Complete variable domain (other parts from reference TRBV5-8 and TRBJ2-1): EAGVTQSPTHLIKTRGQQATLRCSPISGHTSVYWYQQALGLGLQFLLWYDEGEERNRGNFPPRFSGRQFPNYSSELNVNALELEDSALYLCASEVKQGEPYNEQFFGPGTRLTVL.

In its sample, this clonotype was seen a few times. This chain links TRBV9 with TRBJ2-7; D gene uncertain. Germline CDR1 reads SGDLS; CDR2 reads YYNGEE. CDR3 length equals 13 residues. The V gene lost 3 bases and the J gene lost 1 base, with 8 bases spanning the gap. This chain's CDR3 is CASSARPSYEQYF. In nucleotides, the CDR3 is TGTGCCAGCAGCGCAAGACCTTCCTACGAGCAGTACTTC.

This clonotype was detected ten times or more. V usage is TRBV5-1 and J usage is TRBJ2-1; 14 bases agree with TRBD2. This CDR3 has 17 residues. The V gene end was trimmed by 2 bases and the J gene end by 3 bases; junction bases not matched to a gene: 4. The V gene's germline CDR1 is SGHRS and CDR2 YFSETQ. CDR3 residues: CASSFRLAGGIYNEQFF. The CDR3 DNA is TGCGCCAGCAGCTTCCGACTAGCGGGAGGGATCTACAATGAGCAGTTCTTC.

V usage is TRBV15 and J usage is TRBJ2-7; no clear D. Germline CDR1 LNHNV, CDR2 YYDKDF (reference sequence). The length of the CDR3 is 14 residues. Between the trimmed V and J ends, which lost 5 bases and 7 bases, there was a span of 18 bases. The CDR3 loop reads CATSFRAFNSEQYF. The CDR3 region has the DNA TGTGCCACCAGCTTCCGGGCGTTTAATTCGGAGCAGTACTTC.

The count of this clonotype is one. The rearrangement joins TRBV5-6 to TRBJ1-1; D gene uncertain. With 1 base removed from V and 7 bases from J, the gap between germline ends came to 14 bases. The length of the CDR3 is 14 residues. In germline, CDR1 is SGHDT, CDR2 YYEEEE. CDR3 DNA sequence: TGTGCCAGCAGCTTGAGGGAGGGTACGGGTGAAGCTTTCTTT. This sequence encodes CASSLREGTGEAFF.

This clonotype appeared a few times. The genes are TRBV9 and TRBJ2-3; 8 nucleotides align to TRBD1. Germline V gene lookup returns CDR1 SGDLS and CDR2 YYNGEE. The CDR3 has 18 amino acids. Germline trimming cut 5 bases from V and 4 bases from J; bases unmatched to any gene: 18. CDR3 in amino acids: CASSNFQKGTGSPDTQYF. The CDR3 DNA reads as TGTGCCAGCAGTAACTTTCAAAAAGGGACAGGAAGTCCAGATACGCAGTATTTT.

The chain uses TRBV30 and TRBJ1-6; D gene unclear. V was shortened by 0 bases and J by 8 bases, with 8 bases between the two germline ends. The CDR3 length is 13 residues. The germline V gene has CDR1 GTSNPN and CDR2 SVGIG (reference sequence). The CDR3 loop reads CAWSVGLDSPLHF. The CDR3 coding sequence is TGTGCCTGGAGTGTAGGGCTGGATTCACCCCTCCACTTT. Filled out from reference TRBV30 and TRBJ1-6, the complete variable domain reads SQTIHQWPATLVQPVGSPLSLECTVEGTSNPNLYWYRQAAGRGLQLLFYSVGIGQISSEVPQNLSASRPQDRQFILSSKKLLLSDSGFYLCAWSVGLDSPLHFGNGTRLTVT.

The V and J genes are TRBV11-2 and TRBJ1-3; 8 bases are shared with TRBD1. Germline CDR1 is SGHAT and CDR2 is FQNNGV. The CDR3 runs 15 residues. Trimming cost V 5 bases and J 1 base; bases outside gene matches: 4. The CDR3 DNA sequence: TGTGCCAGCAGCCCCAGGGGGCTATCTGGAAACACCATATATTTT. This codes for CASSPRGLSGNTIYF.

On this clonotype: At one end, the junction sequence differs from germline, possibly due to a read error. The V gene is TRBV6-2 or TRBV6-3, the J gene TRBJ1-1; TRBD1 matches 7 bases. Looked up from germline, CDR1 is MNHEY and CDR2 is SVGEGT. This CDR3 comprises 15 residues. The CDR3 sequence is CANSPSGQKNTEAFF. The CDR3 DNA reads TGTGCCAACAGTCCTTCGGGACAGAAGAACACTGAAGCTTTCTTT.

This clonotype was counted many times. V and J are TRBV20-1 and TRBJ1-5; D gene unclear. V was clipped by 1 base and J by 3 bases, with 13 bases between them. Looked up from germline, CDR1 is DFQATT and CDR2 is SNEGSKA (reference sequence). The CDR3 is made up of 15 amino acids. CDR3 sequence reads: CSARGAAGLNQPQHF. Here the CDR3 DNA reads TGCAGTGCTAGAGGGGCGGCAGGCCTCAATCAGCCCCAGCATTTT.